These 3 T cell receptor beta chains were all obtained from the same sample, sequenced in a study of blood T cell repertoires in COVID-19. Repertoires were generated with immunoSEQ multiplex PCR, while TCRdb's copy carries only in-frame clones and drops some. The sample includes about 87,000 clones, about 85% of them seen just once. Sample: peripheral blood. The receptors derive from a woman at least 80 years old with COVID-19, enrolled during active disease.

The rearrangement links TRBV7-2 to TRBJ1-2, with 8 bases fitting TRBD1. The germline gives CDR1 SGHTA, CDR2 FQGNSA. This CDR3 is built from 12 residues. Losses at the gene ends were 11 bases for V and 8 bases for J; bases not matched to a gene: 10. The CDR3 sequence: CALSNRGVGYTF. CDR3 nucleotide sequence: TGTGCCCTAAGTAACAGGGGGGTCGGCTACACCTTC.

This clone was counted a few times. The chain links TRBV5-1 to TRBJ1-2; D gene unclear. Germline V gene data show CDR1 as SGHRS and CDR2 as YFSETQ. This CDR3 spans 13 amino acids. The ends were cut back, 5 bases at V and 0 bases at J, with 8 bases in the middle. CDR3 in DNA: TGCGCCAGCAGGGGGAGCTCTAACTATGGCTACACCTTC. This encodes CASRGSSNYGYTF. The full variable domain, its missing parts supplied by reference TRBV5-1 and TRBJ1-2, is KAGVTQTPRYLIKTRGQQVTLSCSPISGHRSVSWYQQTPGQGLQFLFEYFSETQRNKGNFPGRFSGRQFSNSRSEMNVSTLELGDSALYLCASRGSSNYGYTFGSGTRLTVV.

V usage is TRBV2 and J usage is TRBJ2-3; D is possibly TRBD2 (6 bases). Germline CDR1 is SNHLY and CDR2 is FYNNEI. Trimming cost V 6 bases and J 6 bases, with 16 bases left between them. CDR3 length equals 14 residues. The CDR3 region is CASRWGEKWDTQYF. CDR3 in DNA: TGTGCCAGCAGGTGGGGGGAGAAGTGGGATACGCAGTATTTT. The variable domain in full, completed from reference TRBV2 and TRBJ2-3, reads EPEVTQTPSHQVTQMGQEVILRCVPISNHLYFYWYRQILGQKVEFLVSFYNNEISEKSEIFDDQFSVERPDGSNFTLKIRSTKLEDSAMYFCASRWGEKWDTQYFGPGTRLTVL.